The 15 T cell receptor beta chains presented below share a single source sample, sequenced in a study of Graves' ophthalmopathy and Graves' hyperthyroidism. Amplified TCR beta CDR3 regions were obtained using RNA transcripts as template. HTBI-primed RT-PCR formed the first round, and a multiplex PCR formed the second. Each CDR3 protein is one row after TCRdb ran MiXCR on the multiplex PCR reads. Among 650,000 to 800,000 distinct CDR3 sequences, about 38% were seen once, and the ten largest hold around 3%. Material: peripheral blood. These receptors were collected from an adult man with Graves' ophthalmopathy.

Many counts were recorded for this clonotype. The chain has TRBV5-4 and TRBJ1-5, with unresolved D. Trimming stripped 5 bases from V and 2 bases from J, with 20 bases between. Per germline, CDR1 SGHNT and CDR2 YYREEE (reference sequence). This CDR3 has 17 amino acids. CDR3 DNA sequence: TGTGCCAGCAGACACGGACGGACGAGGATAGGCAATCAGCCCCAGCATTTT. Protein product: CASRHGRTRIGNQPQHF.

This CDR3 is CASSFGRGAGELFF. Written as DNA, the CDR3 is TGTGCCAGCAGCTTTGGGCGGGGCGCCGGGGAGCTGTTTTTT. The chain recombines TRBV7-9 with TRBJ2-2, with TRBD2 as a possible D gene (6 bases). The CDR3 loop spans 14 amino acids. Germline values: CDR1 SEHNR, CDR2 FQNEAQ (reference sequence). Trimming took off 3 bases at V and 6 bases at J, with 11 bases between the two ends. Together with reference TRBV7-9 and TRBJ2-2, the CDR3 gives the full variable domain: DTGVSQNPRHKITKRGQNVTFRCDPISEHNRLYWYRQTLGQGPEFLTYFQNEAQLEKSRLLSDRFSAERPKGSFSTLEIQRTEQGDSAMYLCASSFGRGAGELFFGEGSRLTVL.

This clonotype turned up a few times. This sequence joins TRBV7-2 and TRBJ2-3; the match to TRBD1 covers 7 bases. V shed 4 bases and J 5 bases; nucleotides not matched to a gene: 9. The CDR3 sequence is 15 residues long. The germline gives CDR1 SGHTA, CDR2 FQGNSA. CDR3 nucleotides: TGTGCCAGCAGCTCCTTACAGGGGTTACGAGATACGCAGTATTTT. It codes for CASSSLQGLRDTQYF.

This clonotype was counted a few times. A read error may produce the germline difference seen at one junction end. For the CDR3, the DNA is TGTGCCAGCAGCACGACAGACCTTAGCAATCAGCCCCAGCATTTT. Translated, it gives CASSTTDLSNQPQHF. The chain has TRBV10-2 and TRBJ1-5, with D tentatively TRBD1 (5 bases). The CDR3 has 15 amino acids. Germline V gene lookup returns CDR1 WSHSY and CDR2 SAAADI.

In this sample, this clonotype turned up many times. The chain links TRBV20-1 to TRBJ1-3; 7 bases line up with TRBD1. Germline trimming cut 1 base from V and 2 bases from J; bases unmatched to any gene: 8. The germline V gene has CDR1 DFQATT and CDR2 SNEGSKA (reference sequence). This CDR3 spans 16 amino acids. In DNA, the CDR3 is TGCAGTGCTAGAGGGGTTAACAGGGGCACTGGAAACACCATATATTTT. This encodes CSARGVNRGTGNTIYF.

This clonotype was found many times. The chain joins TRBV29-1 to TRBJ2-5, with TRBD1 as a possible D gene (6 bases). The CDR3 extends over 13 amino acids. The V gene lost 0 bases and the J gene lost 4 bases, with 9 bases spanning the gap. Germline CDR1 and CDR2: SQVTM and ANQGSEA. The CDR3, as DNA: TGCAGCGTTGAAGAATCCAGGGGAGAGACCCAGTACTTC. Translated, it gives CSVEESRGETQYF.

The chain recombines TRBV4-1 with TRBJ2-7; 8 bases are shared with TRBD2. CDR1 and CDR2 (germline): MGHRA, YSYEKL. V lost 6 bases to trimming and J lost 4 bases; unmatched junction nucleotides: 8. This CDR3 is built from 14 residues. As DNA, the CDR3 is TGCGCCAGCAGACCGGGACTAGGGGTTTACGAGCAGTACTTC. This translates into CASRPGLGVYEQYF.

This clonotype was detected only a few times. The chain is built from TRBV19 and TRBJ2-7; 14 nucleotides match TRBD2. CDR1 is LNHDA and CDR2 is SQIVND in the germline V gene (reference sequence). This CDR3 is built from 16 residues. V shed 3 bases, J shed 7 bases, and the junction held 8 bases outside the gene matches. The CDR3 DNA follows: TGTGCCAGTAGTATCCGACTAGCGGGAGGGCCACGGGAGCAGTACTTC. It specifies CASSIRLAGGPREQYF.

This clonotype was recorded a few times. The chain is built from TRBV9 and TRBJ2-7; TRBD2 matches at 10 bases. This CDR3 comprises 16 residues. With 2 bases clipped from V and 4 bases from J, the junction kept 9 bases outside the gene matches. Germline CDR1 SGDLS, CDR2 YYNGEE. The CDR3 DNA follows: TGTGCCAGCAGCGTGGGTGAACTAGCGGGGATTTACGAGCAGTACTTC. Protein product: CASSVGELAGIYEQYF.

This clonotype was picked up many times. The rearrangement uses TRBV5-5 and TRBJ1-2, with 7 bases aligning to TRBD1. CDR3 length equals 13 residues. Trimming removed 4 bases from V and 8 bases from J; junction bases left unmatched: 8. Germline lookup yields CDR1 SGHKS and CDR2 YYEKEE (reference sequence). DNA for the CDR3: TGTGCCAGCAGCGCTGACAGGGAAAACGGCTACACCTTC. Translating gives CASSADRENGYTF.

The sample holds many counts of this clonotype. The V call is TRBV5-1, the J call TRBJ2-5, with a possible D match to TRBD1 (6 bases). The CDR3 consists of 15 residues. Germline lookup yields CDR1 SGHRS and CDR2 YFSETQ. V was shortened by 3 bases and J by 5 bases, with 17 bases between the two germline ends. The CDR3 DNA is TGCGCCAGCAGCTCCGGGACACCCGGTGGGGAGACCCAGTACTTC. This translates into CASSSGTPGGETQYF.

V is TRBV7-9 and J is TRBJ1-1; 9 bases map to TRBD1. The length of the CDR3 is 14 residues. The germline gives CDR1 SEHNR, CDR2 FQNEAQ (reference sequence). Trimming at V came to 1 base and at J to 12 bases, leaving 9 bases not matched to a gene. The CDR3 DNA sequence: TGTGCCAGCAGCTTAGAGGCGGGGACAGGGAGGACTTTCTTT. This codes for CASSLEAGTGRTFF.

With regard to this clonotype: This may be a read error, as it is one base from a much larger clone. This rearrangement joins TRBV10-1 to TRBJ1-1; D uncertain. Per the germline V gene, CDR1 is WNHNN and CDR2 is SYGVQD (reference sequence). V was trimmed by 7 bases and J by 11 bases, leaving 8 bases between them. This CDR3 contains 9 residues. Here the CDR3 reads CASKEWAFF. In DNA form, the CDR3 reads TGCGCCAGCAAGGAATGGGCTTTCTTT.

This clonotype was counted only a few times. J is TRBJ2-6 and V is TRBV5-1; D ambiguous. Trimming shortened V by 0 bases and J by 1 base, and 8 bases separated the two germline ends. From germline, CDR1 is SGHRS and CDR2 YFSETQ. The CDR3 is made up of 16 amino acids. CDR3 region: CASSLVWGSGANVLTF. DNA for the CDR3: TGCGCCAGCAGCTTGGTATGGGGTTCTGGGGCCAACGTCCTGACTTTC.

The chain uses TRBV20-1 and TRBJ1-2, with 8 bases that match TRBD1. Germline-derived CDR1 and CDR2 are DFQATT and SNEGSKA (reference sequence). V dropped 1 base and J dropped 6; count of bases not matched to a gene: 7. The length of the CDR3 is 14 residues. For the CDR3, the DNA is TGCAGTGCTAGAGTATGGACAGGGATTGATGGCTACACCTTC. Its protein is CSARVWTGIDGYTF.